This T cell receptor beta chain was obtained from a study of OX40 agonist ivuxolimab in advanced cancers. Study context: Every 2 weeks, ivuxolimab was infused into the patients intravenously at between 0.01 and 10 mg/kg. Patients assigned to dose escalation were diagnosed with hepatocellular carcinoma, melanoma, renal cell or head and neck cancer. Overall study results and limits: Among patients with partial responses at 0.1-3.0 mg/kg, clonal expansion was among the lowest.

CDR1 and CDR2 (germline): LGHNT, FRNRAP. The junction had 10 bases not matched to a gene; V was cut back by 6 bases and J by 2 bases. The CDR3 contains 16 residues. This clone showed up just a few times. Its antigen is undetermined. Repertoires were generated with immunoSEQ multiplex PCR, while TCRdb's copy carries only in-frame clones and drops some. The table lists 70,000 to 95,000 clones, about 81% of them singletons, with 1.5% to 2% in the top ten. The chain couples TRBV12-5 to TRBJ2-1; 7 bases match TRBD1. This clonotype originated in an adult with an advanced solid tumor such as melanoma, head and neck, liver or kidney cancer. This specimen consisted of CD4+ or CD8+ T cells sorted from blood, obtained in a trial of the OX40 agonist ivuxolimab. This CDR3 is CASGTDRVNPYNEQFF. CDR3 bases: TGTGCTAGTGGCACCGACAGGGTTAATCCCTACAATGAGCAGTTCTTC.